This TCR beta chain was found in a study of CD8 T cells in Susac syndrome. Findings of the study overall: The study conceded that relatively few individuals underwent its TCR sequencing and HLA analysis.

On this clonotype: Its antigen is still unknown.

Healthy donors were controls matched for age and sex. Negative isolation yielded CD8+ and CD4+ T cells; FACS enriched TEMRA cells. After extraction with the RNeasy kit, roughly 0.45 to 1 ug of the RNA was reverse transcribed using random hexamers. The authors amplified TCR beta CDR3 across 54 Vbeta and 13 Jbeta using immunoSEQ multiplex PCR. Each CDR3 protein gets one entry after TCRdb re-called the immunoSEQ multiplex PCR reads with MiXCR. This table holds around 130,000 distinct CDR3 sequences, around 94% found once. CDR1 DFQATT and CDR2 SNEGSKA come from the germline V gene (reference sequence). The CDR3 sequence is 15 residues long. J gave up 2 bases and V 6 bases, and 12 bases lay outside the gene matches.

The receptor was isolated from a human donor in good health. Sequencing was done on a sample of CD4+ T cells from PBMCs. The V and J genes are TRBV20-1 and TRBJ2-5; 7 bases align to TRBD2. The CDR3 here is CSATGIGDYQETQYF. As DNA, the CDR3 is TGCAGTGCCACCGGGATCGGGGACTATCAAGAGACCCAGTACTTC.